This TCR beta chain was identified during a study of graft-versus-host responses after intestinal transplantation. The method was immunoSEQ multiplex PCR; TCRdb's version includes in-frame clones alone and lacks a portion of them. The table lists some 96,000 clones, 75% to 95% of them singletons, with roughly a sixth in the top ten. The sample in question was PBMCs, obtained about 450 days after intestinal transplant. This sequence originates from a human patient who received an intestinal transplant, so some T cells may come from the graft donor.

The CDR3, as DNA: TGTGCCAGTACCCCCCGGGGCTATTCGAACACCGGGGAGCTGTTTTTT. Translated, it gives CASTPRGYSNTGELFF. The chain joins TRBV19 to TRBJ2-2; D assignment may be TRBD1 or TRBD2 (5 bases each). Germline loops: CDR1 LNHDA, CDR2 SQIVND (reference sequence). Trimming left V 7 bases short and J 0 bases short, with 15 bases between. This CDR3 is 16 amino acids long.